Each of the 25 T cell receptor beta chains below was sequenced from the same sample in a study of shared clonotypes between healthy human individuals (TCRdb year 2020). Preparation of the library involved the immunoSEQ multiplex PCR assay. TCRdb re-hosts the immuneACCESS table, in-frame sequences only. Its copies lack some clones; in the studies checked, an unresolved V gene accounts for under half of them, and the cause for the rest is not known. This sample has about 1 million clones in its table, and more than 65% of those were observed once. The ten largest make up roughly 1.5% of the sample. The sample was memory CD4+ T cells sorted from blood. The cell subset or site label on this specimen signifies: CD45RA-negative fraction. Every receptor here comes from a man aged 18 to 29 in good health.

The chain links TRBV4-2 to TRBJ1-4; 8 nucleotides align to TRBD1. The ends lost 3 bases at V and 5 bases at J; junction bases unmatched: 11. The germline gives CDR1 LGHNA, CDR2 YNFKEQ. This CDR3 has 17 residues. The CDR3 spells CASSQKGQDNINEKLFF. The CDR3 coding sequence is TGTGCCAGCAGCCAGAAGGGACAGGACAACATAAATGAAAAACTGTTTTTT.

The chain has TRBV7-9 and TRBJ1-4; D gene uncertain. Germline CDR1 is SEHNR and CDR2 is FQNEAQ (reference sequence). V was trimmed by 1 base and J by 10 bases, leaving 7 bases between them. The CDR3 consists of 12 residues. The CDR3 sequence is CASSLETGKLFF. The CDR3 DNA follows: TGTGCCAGCAGCTTAGAGACGGGAAAACTGTTTTTT.

The genes are TRBV18 and TRBJ2-1; 8 bases match TRBD1. V shed 3 bases and J 4 bases; nucleotides not matched to a gene: 5. The CDR3 is made up of 15 amino acids. The V gene's germline CDR1 is KGHSH and CDR2 LQKENI. The CDR3 region has the DNA TGTGCCAGCTCACCCCGACAGGGGAATTACAATGAGCAGTTCTTC. Translated, it gives CASSPRQGNYNEQFF.

Remarks on this clone: One end of the junction is discordant with germline, which a read error may explain. The same CDR3 also results from other DNA sequences found in this sample. The rearrangement links TRBV7-9 to TRBJ1-2, with D possibly being TRBD1 (5 bases). The length of the CDR3 is 12 residues. From germline, CDR1 is SEHNR and CDR2 FQNEAQ (reference sequence). This CDR3 is CASSPQGYGYTF. The CDR3 DNA sequence: TGCGCCAGCAGCCCGCAGGGTTATGGCTACACCTTC.

The chain couples TRBV2 to TRBJ1-5, with TRBD1 identical over 8 bases. The CDR3 is made up of 15 amino acids. Germline V gene sequence: CDR1 SNHLY, CDR2 FYNNEI. V shed 6 bases, J shed 4 bases, and the junction held 8 bases outside the gene matches. The chain's CDR3 is CASRTGTGINQPQHF. The CDR3 nucleotides read TGTGCCAGCAGAACCGGGACAGGTATAAATCAGCCCCAGCATTTT.

V is TRBV18 and J is TRBJ2-3, with D possibly matching TRBD2 (6 bases). The CDR3 spans 17 residues. Trimming shortened V by 2 bases and J by 4 bases, and 19 bases separated the two germline ends. Germline CDR1 and CDR2: KGHSH and LQKENI. This CDR3 is CASSPIAGFASADTQYF. The CDR3 nucleotides read TGTGCCAGCTCACCAATCGCGGGATTTGCTAGCGCAGATACGCAGTATTTT.

The V call is TRBV6-5, the J call TRBJ2-7; 10 bases line up with TRBD2. V shed 4 bases and J 5 bases; nucleotides not matched to a gene: 8. The CDR3 is made up of 15 amino acids. Germline V lookup: CDR1 MNHEY, CDR2 SVGAGI. CDR3 nucleotide sequence: TGTGCCAGCAGTTCTGGGACTAGCGCGCGGAACGAGCAGTACTTC. This sequence encodes CASSSGTSARNEQYF.

Regarding this clone: Germline and junction disagree at one end, which may indicate a read error. The rearrangement joins TRBV7-7 to TRBJ1-3; tentative D call: TRBD1 (6 bases). CDR1 SSHAT and CDR2 FNYEAQ come from the germline V gene (reference sequence). The CDR3 loop spans 18 amino acids. CDR3 bases: TGTGCTAGCAGCTTAAACCCCGTCTCTCAGGGGACTGGAAACACCATATATTTT. Translated, it gives CASSLNPVSQGTGNTIYF.

V usage is TRBV5-6 and J usage is TRBJ1-2, with D maybe TRBD1 (5 bases). Looked up from germline, CDR1 is SGHDT and CDR2 is YYEEEE. V shed 0 bases and J shed 4 bases, with 7 bases lying between them. The CDR3 loop spans 13 amino acids. CDR3 amino acids: CASSLDRTYGYTF. CDR3 DNA sequence: TGTGCCAGCAGCTTGGACAGGACCTATGGCTACACCTTC.

Only one count was recorded for this clone. This chain connects TRBV14 to TRBJ2-3, with D perhaps TRBD2 (6 bases). The CDR3 loop spans 16 amino acids. The V and J ends lost 4 bases and 1 base respectively, with 15 bases between them. Per the germline V gene, CDR1 is SGHDN and CDR2 is FVKESK. The CDR3 here is CASSLGTGVGTDTQYF. The CDR3 region has the DNA TGTGCCAGCAGCCTCGGAACGGGAGTCGGCACAGATACGCAGTATTTT. The whole variable domain, remainder taken from reference TRBV14 and TRBJ2-3, is EAGVTQFPSHSVIEKGQTVTLRCDPISGHDNLYWYRRVMGKEIKFLLHFVKESKQDESGMPNNRFLAERTGGTYSTLKVQPAELEDSGVYFCASSLGTGVGTDTQYFGPGTRLTVL.

The rearrangement links TRBV6-1 to TRBJ1-6; tentative D call: TRBD1 (5 bases). V shed 2 bases and J shed 1 base, with 12 bases lying between them. Germline lookup yields CDR1 MNHNS and CDR2 SASEGT. The CDR3 runs 17 residues. In DNA form, the CDR3 reads TGTGCCAGCAGTGAACGGGCGGGGGGATCCTATAATTCACCCCTCCACTTT. Translated, it gives CASSERAGGSYNSPLHF.

The V and J genes are TRBV6-1 and TRBJ1-3; the match to TRBD1 covers 8 bases. Trimming cost V 7 bases and J 2 bases; bases outside gene matches: 7. The CDR3 consists of 15 residues. Germline CDR1 and CDR2: MNHNS and SASEGT. DNA of the CDR3: TGTGCCAGCATAAACAGGGGGTTTCCTGGAAACACCATATATTTT. Protein: CASINRGFPGNTIYF.

This chain links TRBV2 with TRBJ2-1; TRBD2 matches at 9 bases. The CDR3 is made up of 12 amino acids. CDR1 is SNHLY, CDR2 FYNNEI, per germline. Losses at the gene ends were 6 bases for V and 9 bases for J; bases not matched to a gene: 3. As DNA, the CDR3 is TGTGCCAGCAGCGGACTAGCGAGTGAGCAGTTCTTC. Translated, it gives CASSGLASEQFF.

This clone has ten or more counts. V usage is TRBV19 and J usage is TRBJ2-3, with D possibly called TRBD1 or TRBD2 (5 bases each). Germline CDR1 and CDR2: LNHDA and SQIVND (reference sequence). Trimming shortened V by 2 bases and J by 2 bases, and 14 bases separated the two germline ends. CDR3 length: 16 residues. CDR3 residues: CASSIPQGGSTDTQYF. The CDR3 region has the DNA TGTGCCAGTAGTATACCTCAGGGCGGGTCCACAGATACGCAGTATTTT.

This clone showed up just a few times. This sequence joins TRBV10-3 and TRBJ2-5; a weak D match, TRBD2 (6 bases). V lost 8 bases, J lost 5 bases, and 21 bases lay in between. The CDR3 covers 15 residues. The V gene's germline CDR1 is ENHRY and CDR2 SYGVKD. CDR3 DNA sequence: TGTGCCATCGGGTCGGTTCCGGGGGTAGGCGAGACCCAGTACTTC. Residues: CAIGSVPGVGETQYF.

The genes are TRBV4-1 and TRBJ2-1; possibly TRBD2 for D (5 bases). Germline V gene data show CDR1 as MGHRA and CDR2 as YSYEKL. The CDR3 covers 16 residues. V dropped 0 bases and J dropped 4 bases, with 13 bases sitting between them. DNA for the CDR3: TGCGCCAGCAGCCAAGAGTCCCGCACGGGGTACAATGAGCAGTTCTTC. This gives the protein CASSQESRTGYNEQFF.

About this clone: The sample carries other DNA sequences with the same CDR3. The V call is TRBV30, the J call TRBJ1-2; TRBD1 is a possible D gene (5 bases). Germline-derived CDR1 and CDR2 are GTSNPN and SVGIG (reference sequence). Trimming stripped 2 bases from V and 2 bases from J, with 9 bases between. This CDR3 is built from 13 residues. CDR3 in DNA: TGTGCCTGGAGTCCCGGGACGAACTATGGCTACACCTTC. This translates into CAWSPGTNYGYTF.

V usage is TRBV25-1 and J usage is TRBJ2-2; the D gene is possibly TRBD2 (5 bases). The CDR3 consists of 16 residues. V lost 8 bases and J 0 bases, leaving 16 bases between the germline ends. Germline V gene data show CDR1 as MGHDK and CDR2 as SYGVNS. The CDR3 DNA is TGTGCCAGCCAAACTAGGAGGTCCGCGAACACCGGGGAGCTGTTTTTT. Amino acid sequence: CASQTRRSANTGELFF.

As to this clone: At the DNA level, this CDR3 is encoded by other sequences in the same sample as well. V is TRBV19 and J is TRBJ2-5; D call uncertain. The V and J ends lost 6 bases and 5 bases respectively, with 7 bases between them. The V gene's germline CDR1 is LNHDA and CDR2 SQIVND (reference sequence). This CDR3 is built from 11 residues. The DNA for the CDR3 is TGTGCCAGTAGAGTGGGGGAGACCCAGTACTTC. Amino acids: CASRVGETQYF.

With regard to this clone: This specimen includes other DNA sequences encoding the same CDR3. This chain joins TRBV19 and TRBJ2-1; perhaps TRBD2 as D (5 bases). Per the germline V gene, CDR1 is LNHDA and CDR2 is SQIVND (reference sequence). Trimming removed 7 bases at V and 1 base at J, with 8 bases between. This CDR3 has 13 residues. This CDR3 reads CASKGGSYNEQFF. The CDR3 DNA reads TGTGCCAGTAAAGGCGGGTCCTACAATGAGCAGTTCTTC.

This clone came up a few times. This chain uses TRBV5-6 with TRBJ2-7; 11 nucleotides match TRBD2. V was clipped by 1 base and J by 1 base; unmatched bases: 4. The CDR3 runs 16 residues. The germline CDR1 and CDR2 sequences are SGHDT and YYEEEE. CDR3 amino acids: CASSLTPSGRSYEQYF. The DNA of the CDR3 is TGTGCCAGCAGCTTGACCCCTAGCGGGAGGTCCTACGAGCAGTACTTC.

This chain uses TRBV7-2 with TRBJ2-3; TRBD2 matches 9 bases. This CDR3 has 15 amino acids. V was pared by 5 bases and J by 0 bases, with 3 bases of the junction left unmatched. Germline CDR1 is SGHTA and CDR2 is FQGNSA. The DNA for the CDR3 is TGTGCCAGCAGCGTTAGCGGGGGAAGCACAGATACGCAGTATTTT. Translation: CASSVSGGSTDTQYF. The whole variable domain, remainder taken from reference TRBV7-2 and TRBJ2-3, is GAGVSQSPSNKVTEKGKDVELRCDPISGHTALYWYRQSLGQGLEFLIYFQGNSAPDKSGLPSDRFSAERTGGSVSTLTIQRTQQEDSAVYLCASSVSGGSTDTQYFGPGTRLTVL.

This clone was picked up a small number of times. This rearrangement joins TRBV27 to TRBJ1-6; no reliable D call. V gave up 1 base and J gave up 7 bases, with 5 bases separating them. This CDR3 region has 13 residues. Germline V gene data show CDR1 as MNHEY and CDR2 as SMNVEV (reference sequence). The CDR3 sequence is CASSLFRNSPLHF. In DNA, the CDR3 is TGTGCCAGCAGTTTATTCCGGAATTCACCCCTCCACTTT.

The CDR3, as DNA: TGTGCCACCAGCAGAGAAGGAGGACCCCGCACAGATACGCAGTATTTT. It yields the protein CATSREGGPRTDTQYF. The rearrangement links TRBV15 to TRBJ2-3; weak D call: TRBD2 (5 bases). The CDR3 contains 16 residues. Germline V gene data show CDR1 as LNHNV and CDR2 as YYDKDF (reference sequence). The V and J ends lost 0 bases and 1 base respectively, with 11 bases between them.

This clone was observed a handful of times. The chain uses TRBV11-2 and TRBJ1-5; no clear D gene. Trimming pared 1 base from V and 6 bases from J, leaving 13 bases between. The length of the CDR3 is 15 residues. Germline CDR1 reads SGHAT; CDR2 reads FQNNGV. CDR3: CASSLGSGKGQPQHF. The DNA for the CDR3 is TGTGCCAGCAGCTTAGGCTCCGGGAAAGGTCAGCCCCAGCATTTT.